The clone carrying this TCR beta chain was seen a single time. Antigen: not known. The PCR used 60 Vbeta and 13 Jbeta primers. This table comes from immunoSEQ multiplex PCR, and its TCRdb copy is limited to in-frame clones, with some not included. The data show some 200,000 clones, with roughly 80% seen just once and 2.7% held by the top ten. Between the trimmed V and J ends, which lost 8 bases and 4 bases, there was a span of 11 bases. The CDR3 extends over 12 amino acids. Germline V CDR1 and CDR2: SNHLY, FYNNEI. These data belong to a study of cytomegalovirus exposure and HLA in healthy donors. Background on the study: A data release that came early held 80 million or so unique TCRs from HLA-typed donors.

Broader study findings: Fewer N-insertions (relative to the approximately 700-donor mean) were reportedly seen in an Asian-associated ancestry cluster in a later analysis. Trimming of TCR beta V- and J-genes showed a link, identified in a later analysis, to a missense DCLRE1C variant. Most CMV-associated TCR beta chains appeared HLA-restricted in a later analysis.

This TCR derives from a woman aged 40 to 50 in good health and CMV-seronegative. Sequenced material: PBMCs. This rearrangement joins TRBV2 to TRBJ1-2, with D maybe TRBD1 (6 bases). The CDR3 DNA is TGTGCCAGCTGGGACACCCTCTATGGCTACACCTTC. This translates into CASWDTLYGYTF.